This TCR beta chain appears in the sequencing data of a study of technical replicates of blood from four donors. Profiling relied on immunoSEQ multiplex PCR, and the TCRdb table lists in-frame clones only, not all of them. The sample comprises around 50,000 clones, 80% to 95% of which are singletons, and 3% to 5% rests with the top ten. The germline V gene has CDR1 SGHTA and CDR2 FQGNSA. V lost 5 bases to trimming and J lost 9 bases, with 17 bases between them. The CDR3 loop spans 14 amino acids. The sequencing input was PBMCs. The TCR comes from a human donor in good health. Some clones in this sample may be carry-over from other donors' samples. The gene calls are TRBV7-2 and TRBJ2-1, with D tentatively TRBD1 (6 bases). For the CDR3, the DNA is TGTGCCAGCAGCACCGCGGCCCAGGGGCGTGAGCAGTTCTTC. Translated, it gives CASSTAAQGREQFF.